The rows below give T cell receptor beta chains drawn from one sample of a study of T cell responses to AZD1222 COVID-19 vaccine. Some clones are missing from TCRdb's copy, which holds only in-frame ones; the method was immunoSEQ multiplex PCR. The table has about 120,000 clones, roughly 86% seen once. Material: peripheral blood, obtained on day 0 of AZD1222 vaccination. The receptors here all came from an adult in good health. Each CDR3 is given with its conserved first and last residue. Each record gives: V gene, J gene, CDR3 length, clone size, D gene, CDR3 DNA, CDR3 protein. D genes are given only for firm matches. Clone size, where shown, is once, few, many, or a class for clones that have expanded.

v_call: TRBV19
j_call: TRBJ2-1
cdr3_length: 17
clone_size: -
d_call: TRBD2
cdr3_nt: TGTGCCAGTAGTATAGATCACCAGCGGGAGATCAACAATGAGCAGTTCTTC
cdr3_aa: CASSIDHQREINNEQFF

v_call: TRBV11-2
j_call: TRBJ2-7
cdr3_length: 15
clone_size: -
d_call: TRBD2
cdr3_nt: TGTGCCAGCAGGCCTCTCCGCGGGAGGGTCTACGAGCAGTACTTC
cdr3_aa: CASRPLRGRVYEQYF

v_call: TRBV11-2
j_call: TRBJ2-1
cdr3_length: 14
clone_size: -
d_call: TRBD2
cdr3_nt: TGTGCCAGCGACCAAGGACTAGCGGGACAGGAGCAGTTCTTC
cdr3_aa: CASDQGLAGQEQFF

v_call: TRBV7-2
j_call: TRBJ2-2
cdr3_length: 13
clone_size: once
d_call: -
cdr3_nt: TGTGCCAGCCCAGGGGCAGGGGACGGGGAGCTGTTTTTT
cdr3_aa: CASPGAGDGELFF

v_call: TRBV30
j_call: TRBJ1-5
cdr3_length: 13
clone_size: -
d_call: -
cdr3_nt: TGTGCCTGGAGTCGGGGACCTAATCAGCCCCAGCATTTT
cdr3_aa: CAWSRGPNQPQHF

v_call: TRBV5-4
j_call: TRBJ1-3
cdr3_length: 15
clone_size: -
d_call: TRBD1
cdr3_nt: TGTGCCAGCAGAGGTGCAGGGGGCGCGGGAAACACCATATATTTT
cdr3_aa: CASRGAGGAGNTIYF

v_call: TRBV7-8
j_call: TRBJ2-1
cdr3_length: 14
clone_size: -
d_call: TRBD2
cdr3_nt: TGTGCCAGCAGCTTTAGCGGGGGATTCAATGAGCAGTTCTTC
cdr3_aa: CASSFSGGFNEQFF

v_call: TRBV11-2
j_call: TRBJ1-2
cdr3_length: 17
clone_size: -
d_call: -
cdr3_nt: TGTGCCAGCAGCTTAGATCGGTGGGCAACCCCCTTCTATGGCTACACCTTC
cdr3_aa: CASSLDRWATPFYGYTF

v_call: TRBV2
j_call: TRBJ1-5
cdr3_length: 14
clone_size: -
d_call: -
cdr3_nt: TGTGCCAGCAGTAATACACTCAGCAATCAGCCCCAGCATTTT
cdr3_aa: CASSNTLSNQPQHF

v_call: TRBV2
j_call: TRBJ2-5
cdr3_length: 15
clone_size: once
d_call: -
cdr3_nt: TGTGCCAGCAGTGCCGTCTCCGGGCTCAAAGAGACCCAGTACTTC
cdr3_aa: CASSAVSGLKETQYF

v_call: TRBV18
j_call: TRBJ1-1
cdr3_length: 13
clone_size: once
d_call: -
cdr3_nt: TGTGCCAGCTCATCTCGGGTGGGAACTGAAGCTTTCTTT
cdr3_aa: CASSSRVGTEAFF

v_call: TRBV9
j_call: TRBJ2-1
cdr3_length: 15
clone_size: -
d_call: -
cdr3_nt: TGTGCCAGCAGCCTATACGGGAAGGGGAGCAATGAGCAGTTCTTC
cdr3_aa: CASSLYGKGSNEQFF

v_call: TRBV5-4
j_call: TRBJ2-1
cdr3_length: 16
clone_size: -
d_call: TRBD2
cdr3_nt: TGTGCCAGCAGCTGGCTGGGCGGGGGGGTGAGCAATGAGCAGTTCTTC
cdr3_aa: CASSWLGGGVSNEQFF

v_call: TRBV24-1
j_call: TRBJ2-1
cdr3_length: 17
clone_size: -
d_call: -
cdr3_nt: TGTGCCACCAGTGATTCCGCCGGGACTCAATCCTACAATGAGCAGTTCTTC
cdr3_aa: CATSDSAGTQSYNEQFF

v_call: TRBV30
j_call: TRBJ2-4
cdr3_length: 15
clone_size: -
d_call: TRBD1
cdr3_nt: TGTGCCTGGGAGAGACAGGGATGGAAAGGGGACATTCAGTACTTC
cdr3_aa: CAWERQGWKGDIQYF

v_call: TRBV6-5
j_call: TRBJ1-5
cdr3_length: 14
clone_size: -
d_call: -
cdr3_nt: TGTGCCAGCAGTTACTATGACGGCGAGGGGCCCCAGCATTTT
cdr3_aa: CASSYYDGEGPQHF

v_call: TRBV19
j_call: TRBJ1-2
cdr3_length: 12
clone_size: -
d_call: -
cdr3_nt: TGTGCCGCGGCGACAGCGAGCTATGGCTACACCTTC
cdr3_aa: CAAATASYGYTF

v_call: TRBV2
j_call: TRBJ1-6
cdr3_length: 16
clone_size: -
d_call: -
cdr3_nt: TGTGCCAGCAGTGAAGGGAGGAAGACCTATAATTCACCCCTCCACTTT
cdr3_aa: CASSEGRKTYNSPLHF

v_call: TRBV3-1/TRBV3-2
j_call: TRBJ2-7
cdr3_length: 12
clone_size: -
d_call: -
cdr3_nt: TGTGCCAGCAGCGCCGCACTAGGGGGGCAGTACTTC
cdr3_aa: CASSAALGGQYF

v_call: TRBV29-1
j_call: TRBJ2-7
cdr3_length: 14
clone_size: once
d_call: TRBD1
cdr3_nt: TGCAGCGTTGAATTCGGGACAGGGCCCTACGAGCAGTACTTC
cdr3_aa: CSVEFGTGPYEQYF

v_call: TRBV9
j_call: TRBJ2-7
cdr3_length: 15
clone_size: -
d_call: TRBD2
cdr3_nt: TGTGCCAGCAGCGTAGGTTCTAGCGGGGGGGAGACTAAGTACTTC
cdr3_aa: CASSVGSSGGETKYF

v_call: TRBV2
j_call: TRBJ1-1
cdr3_length: 14
clone_size: -
d_call: -
cdr3_nt: TGTGCCAGCAGGTACCGGGACAAGAACACTGAAGCTTTCTTT
cdr3_aa: CASRYRDKNTEAFF

v_call: TRBV2
j_call: TRBJ1-5
cdr3_length: 16
clone_size: few
d_call: -
cdr3_nt: TGTGCCAGCAGTGAGGACAGTGATTTTAGCAATCAGCCCCAGCATTTT
cdr3_aa: CASSEDSDFSNQPQHF

v_call: TRBV5-6
j_call: TRBJ1-4
cdr3_length: 15
clone_size: -
d_call: -
cdr3_nt: TGTGCCAGCAGCCCCCCCAATACCAGGGGTGAAAAACTGTTTTTT
cdr3_aa: CASSPPNTRGEKLFF

v_call: TRBV5-6
j_call: TRBJ2-7
cdr3_length: 14
clone_size: -
d_call: -
cdr3_nt: TGTGCCAGCAGCTTGACTGGAACCCCGCTCGAGCAGTACTTC
cdr3_aa: CASSLTGTPLEQYF

v_call: TRBV27
j_call: TRBJ1-1
cdr3_length: 14
clone_size: -
d_call: -
cdr3_nt: TGTGCCAGCAGTTTACAGGGGAGGAACACTGAAGCTTTCTTT
cdr3_aa: CASSLQGRNTEAFF

v_call: TRBV9
j_call: TRBJ2-7
cdr3_length: 15
clone_size: -
d_call: -
cdr3_nt: TGTGCCAGCAGCGTAGGGGACATCCACTCCTACGAGCAGTACTTC
cdr3_aa: CASSVGDIHSYEQYF

v_call: TRBV29-1
j_call: TRBJ1-2
cdr3_length: 14
clone_size: -
d_call: TRBD1
cdr3_nt: TGCAGCGTGAGGACGGGACAGGGGGCGGGTGGCTACACCTTC
cdr3_aa: CSVRTGQGAGGYTF

v_call: TRBV11-2
j_call: TRBJ2-3
cdr3_length: 18
clone_size: -
d_call: TRBD2
cdr3_nt: TGTGCCAGCAGCAATGGGGAGGGGTACTCCCAAAGTTCCGGTACGCAGTATTTT
cdr3_aa: CASSNGEGYSQSSGTQYF

v_call: TRBV6-2/TRBV6-3
j_call: TRBJ2-5
cdr3_length: 12
clone_size: -
d_call: -
cdr3_nt: TGTGCCAGCAGTTACTCCTACATGACCCAGTACTTC
cdr3_aa: CASSYSYMTQYF

v_call: TRBV9
j_call: TRBJ1-1
cdr3_length: 14
clone_size: -
d_call: -
cdr3_nt: TGTGCCAGCACCCCACCCCTGGGAAACACTGAAGCTTTCTTT
cdr3_aa: CASTPPLGNTEAFF

v_call: TRBV19
j_call: TRBJ2-5
cdr3_length: 14
clone_size: -
d_call: -
cdr3_nt: TGTGCCAGTAGTACCAACCCGGCAGGAGAGACCCAGTACTTC
cdr3_aa: CASSTNPAGETQYF

v_call: TRBV7-8
j_call: TRBJ2-1
cdr3_length: 15
clone_size: -
d_call: TRBD2
cdr3_nt: TGTGCCAGCAGCTTATCTGGACTAGCAGCCTATGAGCAGTTCTTC
cdr3_aa: CASSLSGLAAYEQFF

v_call: TRBV5-4
j_call: TRBJ2-3
cdr3_length: 15
clone_size: -
d_call: TRBD2
cdr3_nt: TGTGCCAGCAGCACCGGACTAGCGGGAGGGGATACGCAGTATTTT
cdr3_aa: CASSTGLAGGDTQYF

v_call: TRBV2
j_call: TRBJ1-2
cdr3_length: 13
clone_size: once
d_call: TRBD1
cdr3_nt: TGTGCCAGCAGCTTGGGACAGGGGAGCGGCTACACCTTC
cdr3_aa: CASSLGQGSGYTF

v_call: TRBV28
j_call: TRBJ1-5
cdr3_length: 14
clone_size: -
d_call: -
cdr3_nt: TGTGCCAGCAACTCCCGTTCGGGCAATCAGCCCCAGCATTTT
cdr3_aa: CASNSRSGNQPQHF

v_call: TRBV7-8
j_call: TRBJ2-3
cdr3_length: 17
clone_size: -
d_call: TRBD2
cdr3_nt: TGTGCCAGCAGCCACACCCGGGGGGGGCTTCTAACAGATACGCAGTATTTT
cdr3_aa: CASSHTRGGLLTDTQYF

v_call: TRBV4-1
j_call: TRBJ2-3
cdr3_length: 17
clone_size: -
d_call: TRBD2
cdr3_nt: TGCGCCAGCAGCCAATCACCAGCGGGAGTGGGCACAGATACGCAGTATTTT
cdr3_aa: CASSQSPAGVGTDTQYF

v_call: TRBV9
j_call: TRBJ2-1
cdr3_length: 13
clone_size: -
d_call: -
cdr3_nt: TGTGCCAGCAGCATCAACCCCTGGGATGAGCAGTTCTTC
cdr3_aa: CASSINPWDEQFF

v_call: TRBV19
j_call: TRBJ2-4
cdr3_length: 17
clone_size: few
d_call: TRBD1
cdr3_nt: TGTGCCAGTAGGCCGGGACAGGGGTATGGTGGCAAAAACATTCAGTACTTC
cdr3_aa: CASRPGQGYGGKNIQYF

v_call: TRBV19
j_call: TRBJ1-5
cdr3_length: 15
clone_size: -
d_call: TRBD1
cdr3_nt: TGTGCCAGTAAAGCCGGGACAGTAGACAATCAGCCCCAGCATTTT
cdr3_aa: CASKAGTVDNQPQHF

v_call: TRBV6-5
j_call: TRBJ2-5
cdr3_length: 13
clone_size: -
d_call: TRBD2
cdr3_nt: TGTGCCAGCAGTCGGACTAGCTGGGAGACCCAGTACTTC
cdr3_aa: CASSRTSWETQYF